A selection of T cell receptor beta chains follows, all from one sample in a study of T cell responses to AZD1222 COVID-19 vaccine. Clones were sequenced by immunoSEQ multiplex PCR, and TCRdb holds only the in-frame ones, with some missing. The sample shows approximately 180,000 clones, 90% to 95% of them seen only once. Sequenced here: peripheral blood, sampled on day 0 of AZD1222 vaccination. The receptors come from an adult in good health. The CDR3 runs from the conserved cysteine through the conserved F or W. D genes are given only for firm matches. For some rows the clone size is stated as once, few or many, or as a class when expanded; others skip it.

CDR3 DNA	CDR3 protein	D gene	clone size	V gene	J gene
TGCGCCAGCAGCTCTTTGTGGGGGAGAGATACTGAAGCTTTCTTT	CASSSLWGRDTEAFF	NA	NA	TRBV5-1	TRBJ1-1
TGTGCCAGCAGCCCAGACAGGCCGGTCTCTGGAAACACCATATATTTT	CASSPDRPVSGNTIYF	NA	NA	TRBV16	TRBJ1-3
TGTGCCAGCAGCGTCCGACAGGGAGGTTTTTATAGCAATCAGCCCCAGCATTTT	CASSVRQGGFYSNQPQHF	TRBD1	NA	TRBV5-8	TRBJ1-5
TGTGCCAGTAGTATTTCTAGCGGGATGGGTGAGCAGTTCTTC	CASSISSGMGEQFF	TRBD2	NA	TRBV19	TRBJ2-1
TGCAGCGTTGAAAGACAGGGCCCAGATACGCAGTATTTT	CSVERQGPDTQYF	TRBD1	NA	TRBV29-1	TRBJ2-3
TGCAGTGCTAGTGGTGGGACTAGCTTCGATGAGCAGTTCTTC	CSASGGTSFDEQFF	TRBD2	NA	TRBV20-1	TRBJ2-1
TGTGCCTGGAGGGCGGAGGGGGGCGGAAACACTGAAGCTTTCTTT	CAWRAEGGGNTEAFF	NA	NA	TRBV30	TRBJ1-1
TGTGCCAGCAGTTACTCGGAGGGACAGCGCTATGGCTACACCTTC	CASSYSEGQRYGYTF	TRBD1	NA	TRBV6-5	TRBJ1-2
TGTGCCAGCAGTGAAGTGGGGACGGGAACCTCTGGGGCCAACGTCCTGACTTTC	CASSEVGTGTSGANVLTF	NA	NA	TRBV25-1	TRBJ2-6
TGTGCCAGCAGCTCCAACCGGGGGGTAAGGGAGCAGTACTTC	CASSSNRGVREQYF	TRBD2	NA	TRBV11-2	TRBJ2-7
TGTGCCAGCAGCTTGGGCAGTTCGGCTTTCTTT	CASSLGSSAFF	NA	NA	TRBV5-6	TRBJ1-1
TGTGCCACCAGGGGACTAGCGGGAGGCCCGCATGAGCAGTTCTTC	CATRGLAGGPHEQFF	TRBD2	NA	TRBV24-1	TRBJ2-1
TGCGCCAGCAGCTTGGCAGGGGGAAATGAAAAACTGTTTTTT	CASSLAGGNEKLFF	TRBD1	NA	TRBV5-1	TRBJ1-4
TGTGCCAGCAGTGATAACAGGGTCTATGGCTACACCTTC	CASSDNRVYGYTF	NA	NA	TRBV6-1	TRBJ1-2
TGTGCCAGCAGTGAAGCATTTGCAACTAATGAAAAACTGTTTTTT	CASSEAFATNEKLFF	NA	few	TRBV2	TRBJ1-4
TGCGCCAGCAGCGCTACAGGGATTAGCAATCAGCCCCAGCATTTT	CASSATGISNQPQHF	NA	NA	TRBV5-1	TRBJ1-5
TGTGCCAGCAGTCGAACCGGGTCTAACACAGATACGCAGTATTTT	CASSRTGSNTDTQYF	NA	NA	TRBV7-8	TRBJ2-3
TGTGCCAGCAGCCAAGAAGGGGGGCGGGGTCTCCCTGGAAACACCATATATTTT	CASSQEGGRGLPGNTIYF	NA	few	TRBV14	TRBJ1-3
TGTGCCACCAGCAGAGACGCGAGAGGGGGGGCTGAAAAACTGTTTTTT	CATSRDARGGAEKLFF	NA	NA	TRBV15	TRBJ1-4
TGTGCCAGCAGTGAAGGGACTAGCGGGAGTGAGCAGTTCTTC	CASSEGTSGSEQFF	TRBD2	NA	TRBV6-1	TRBJ2-1
TGTGCCAGTAGGGAAGGGGGGACTGAAGCTTTCTTT	CASREGGTEAFF	NA	NA	TRBV19	TRBJ1-1
TGTGCCAGCATCCCCCGGCAGGCAGGGAACTACGAGCAGTACTTC	CASIPRQAGNYEQYF	NA	NA	TRBV7-9	TRBJ2-7
TGCGCCAGCAGCCTTGCGCAAACGAACACTGAAGCTTTCTTT	CASSLAQTNTEAFF	NA	NA	TRBV5-1	TRBJ1-1
TGCAGTGCCAGAGGGGCCACTGAAGCTTTCTTT	CSARGATEAFF	NA	NA	TRBV20-1	TRBJ1-1
TGTGCCACCAGCAGGATCCTGGGTCAGCCCCAGCATTTT	CATSRILGQPQHF	NA	NA	TRBV15	TRBJ1-5
TGTGCCAGCCGAGGGCTTAACTATGGCTACACCTTC	CASRGLNYGYTF	NA	NA	TRBV27	TRBJ1-2
TGTGCCAGCAGTGACTCAAACAGGGGTACGGATGGCTACACCTTC	CASSDSNRGTDGYTF	TRBD1	NA	TRBV6-4	TRBJ1-2
TGTGCCAGTAGTCCGTACACCGGGGAGCTGTTTTTT	CASSPYTGELFF	NA	NA	TRBV19	TRBJ2-2
TGTGCCAGCAGCCAGCCAGCGGGAGCGAACACCGGGGAGCTGTTTTTT	CASSQPAGANTGELFF	TRBD2	NA	TRBV4-2	TRBJ2-2
TGCGCCAGCAGCTTGGCGGATTCAGGGGGCTACACCTTC	CASSLADSGGYTF	NA	once	TRBV5-1	TRBJ1-2
TGTGCCAGCAGTCGCGCGGGGATCGACACTGAAGCTTTCTTT	CASSRAGIDTEAFF	NA	NA	TRBV6-5	TRBJ1-1
TGTGCCAGCAGTGAAGCGGAAGGGCTGGGTACGCAGTATTTT	CASSEAEGLGTQYF	NA	once	TRBV6-1	TRBJ2-3
TGTGCCAGTAGTATCGGGACAGGGGGATCACCCCTCCACTTT	CASSIGTGGSPLHF	TRBD1	few	TRBV19	TRBJ1-6
TGCGCCAGCAGCCAAAATAGGGACAGTAACACTGAAGCTTTCTTT	CASSQNRDSNTEAFF	TRBD1	NA	TRBV4-1	TRBJ1-1
TGTGCCAGCAGCTGGAGTTCCTACGAGCAGTACTTC	CASSWSSYEQYF	NA	NA	TRBV5-6	TRBJ2-7
TGCGCCAGCACTTTGGGGGGACAGGCTAACTATGGCTACACCTTC	CASTLGGQANYGYTF	TRBD1	NA	TRBV5-1	TRBJ1-2
TGTGCCAGCAGCTTACCCCCGGGACTAGCGGAAGAGACCCAGTACTTC	CASSLPPGLAEETQYF	TRBD2	NA	TRBV7-6	TRBJ2-5
TGCGCCAGCAGCCAAGATGAGGGCTCGAAGGGACGAGGAAACACCATATATTTT	CASSQDEGSKGRGNTIYF	NA	NA	TRBV4-1	TRBJ1-3
TGTGCCAGCAGCTTGGACAGTCCAGCCTACAATGAGCAGTTCTTC	CASSLDSPAYNEQFF	NA	NA	TRBV5-5	TRBJ2-1
TGTGCCAGTAATGTGGGCGCAGAAACCTATGGCTACACCTTC	CASNVGAETYGYTF	NA	NA	TRBV19	TRBJ1-2
TGTGCCAGCAGTGAAGGGGCAGGGGCGGACGAGCAGTACTTC	CASSEGAGADEQYF	NA	NA	TRBV6-4	TRBJ2-7
TGTGCCAGCAGCTTAACCCCCCTACCGACTAGAAACAATGAGCAGTTCTTC	CASSLTPLPTRNNEQFF	NA	NA	TRBV7-2	TRBJ2-1